Below are 27 T cell receptor beta chains sequenced from a single sample in a study of CXCR3-negative and CXCR3-positive naive CD8 T cells. Points from the study as a whole: In CXCR3-positive naive cells, the TRB CDR3s were more hydrophobic than in CXCR3-negative naive cells.

These receptors lack a known antigen. Via 5' RACE with UMI labels, TRB cDNA libraries were prepared. Reprocessing the 5' RACE reads, TCRdb reports a single entry for every CDR3 protein and omits DNA. Its clone listing holds about 50,000 distinct CDR3 sequences. The specimen sequenced was naive CXCR3+ CD8+ T cells from blood. Subset given: CD45RO-CCR7+CD27+CD95- naive CD8+ T cells expressing CXCR3 (TNR3+). All receptors derive from a human donor in good health. Some clones in this sample may be carry-over from other donors' samples.

The chain is built from TRBV15 and TRBJ1-2. CDR3 length equals 13 residues. Per the germline V gene, CDR1 is LNHNV and CDR2 is YYDKDF (reference sequence). The CDR3 sequence is CATSGRSYYGYTF.

V is TRBV5-1 and J is TRBJ1-2; no DNA is available, so the TRBD1 call from TCRdb remains unchecked. CDR3 length: 14 residues. The germline V gene has CDR1 SGHRS and CDR2 YFSETQ. The CDR3: CASSLALGSDGYTF.

The V gene is TRBV29-1, the J gene TRBJ2-7; TCRdb proposes TRBD1, but this gene call is untestable without DNA. Germline CDR1 SQVTM, CDR2 ANQGSEA. The CDR3 spans 12 residues. The CDR3 is CSFARLTGEQYF.

The chain links TRBV7-9 to TRBJ2-7. This CDR3 comprises 14 residues. CDR1 and CDR2 (germline): SEHNR, FQNEAQ (reference sequence). The CDR3 sequence is CASSLVGALGEQYF.

This chain links TRBV29-1 with TRBJ2-1; the D call of TRBD2 rests on TCRdb alone, since no DNA is present to check it. CDR1 is SQVTM and CDR2 is ANQGSEA in the germline V gene. The CDR3 contains 16 residues. The CDR3 is CSVEDPAAGSYNEQFF.

The J gene is TRBJ2-1, the V gene TRBV18; checking the TCRdb D call of TRBD1 is not possible without DNA. CDR1 is KGHSH and CDR2 is LQKENI in the germline V gene. This CDR3 spans 15 amino acids. The CDR3: CASSPTPGSYNEQFF.

The chain carries TRBV7-3 and TRBJ1-1. The CDR3 totals 13 residues. Germline CDR1 SGHTA, CDR2 FQGTGA. The CDR3 loop is CASSLIVGTEAFF.

The chain combines TRBV7-9 with TRBJ2-7; no DNA is available, so the TRBD2 call from TCRdb remains unchecked. Per germline, CDR1 SEHNR and CDR2 FQNEAQ (reference sequence). This CDR3 is built from 13 residues. CDR3 sequence: CASSLEGAYEQYF.

This chain connects TRBV5-6 to TRBJ1-1. This CDR3 has 13 amino acids. Per the germline V gene, CDR1 is SGHDT and CDR2 is YYEEEE. This CDR3 reads CASSLAWNTEAFF.

The gene calls are TRBV12-3 or TRBV12-4 and TRBJ1-5. The CDR3 is 13 residues long. The CDR3 protein is CASSFDVDQPQHF.

This chain connects TRBV6-5 to TRBJ1-5. Germline V gene sequence: CDR1 MNHEY, CDR2 SVGAGI. The CDR3 runs 13 residues. The CDR3 spells CASGPYSNQPQHF.

The chain employs TRBV7-9 and TRBJ2-7. The CDR3 is 14 amino acids. Germline V CDR1 and CDR2: SEHNR, FQNEAQ (reference sequence). The CDR3 reads CASSLPGAIYEQYF.

This chain uses TRBV27 with TRBJ2-3. The CDR3 has 14 residues. Germline values: CDR1 MNHEY, CDR2 SMNVEV (reference sequence). CDR3 in amino acids: CASSFSAGTDTQYF.

The V and J genes are TRBV21-1 and TRBJ1-5; as DNA is missing, the TRBD1 call by TCRdb cannot be tested. TRBV21-1 is classified as a pseudogene. The CDR3 loop spans 14 amino acids. CDR3: CASPGRRLGQPQHF.

The chain links TRBV6-2 or TRBV6-3 to TRBJ2-2. The CDR3 has 17 residues. From germline, CDR1 is MNHEY and CDR2 SVGEGT. CDR3 sequence: CASSYNVRNRHTGELVF.

CDR3: CASSLAAGVNNQPQHF. The chain recombines TRBV7-9 with TRBJ1-5; without DNA, the TCRdb call of TRBD1 cannot be checked. This CDR3 region has 16 residues. Per the germline V gene, CDR1 is SEHNR and CDR2 is FQNEAQ (reference sequence).

V gene TRBV19 combines with J gene TRBJ2-2; checking the TCRdb D call of TRBD1 is not possible without DNA. CDR3 length: 15 amino acids. Germline lookup yields CDR1 LNHDA and CDR2 SQIVND (reference sequence). The CDR3 region is CASSATGGNTGELFF. The full variable domain, its missing parts supplied by reference TRBV19 and TRBJ2-2, is DGGITQSPKYLFRKEGQNVTLSCEQNLNHDAMYWYRQDPGQGLRLIYYSQIVNDFQKGDIAEGYSVSREKKESFPLTVTSAQKNPTAFYLCASSATGGNTGELFFGEGSRLTVL.

The chain carries TRBV27 and TRBJ2-7; TCRdb names TRBD1, which stays unverified in the absence of DNA. The CDR3 extends over 14 amino acids. Germline-derived CDR1 and CDR2 are MNHEY and SMNVEV (reference sequence). The CDR3 loop is CASSFSPTAYEQYF.

The chain uses TRBV7-8 and TRBJ2-3; TCRdb outputs TRBD2, but without DNA this stays unchecked. Germline CDR1 reads SGHVS; CDR2 reads FQNEAQ. This CDR3 region has 13 residues. CDR3 amino acids: CASRTGAPDTQYF.

The chain is built from TRBV7-6 and TRBJ1-2; TCRdb proposes TRBD1, but this gene call is untestable without DNA. Per the germline V gene, CDR1 is SGHVS and CDR2 is FNYEAQ. CDR3 size: 16 residues. The CDR3: CASSSRAGAHDYGYTF. Based on the CDR3 plus reference TRBV7-6 and TRBJ1-2, the full variable domain is GAGVSQSPRYKVTKRGQDVALRCDPISGHVSLYWYRQALGQGPEFLTYFNYEAQQDKSGLPNDRFSAERPEGSISTLTIQRTEQRDSAMYRCASSSRAGAHDYGYTFGSGTRLTVV.

This sequence joins TRBV5-1 and TRBJ2-2. CDR3 length: 16 amino acids. The germline gives CDR1 SGHRS, CDR2 YFSETQ. The CDR3 reads CASSLRQAENTGELFF.

The rearrangement links TRBV20-1 to TRBJ1-2; as DNA is missing, the TRBD1 call by TCRdb cannot be tested. Germline loops: CDR1 DFQATT, CDR2 SNEGSKA (reference sequence). CDR3 size: 14 residues. The CDR3 is CSARDLGGLYGYTF.

The chain combines TRBV12-3 or TRBV12-4 with TRBJ2-1; the D call from TCRdb, TRBD2, cannot be confirmed without DNA. This CDR3 region has 13 residues. CDR3 region: CASRGELAPVQFF.

The chain has TRBV4-3 and TRBJ2-7; TCRdb's D gene call, TRBD1, goes unchecked for lack of DNA. Germline lookup yields CDR1 LGHNA and CDR2 YSLEER. This CDR3 is 16 amino acids long. The CDR3 region is CASSQDKGQGFYEQYF.

The chain uses TRBV5-1 and TRBJ2-3; lacking DNA, the TRBD1 call made by TCRdb goes unchecked. Germline lookup yields CDR1 SGHRS and CDR2 YFSETQ. CDR3 length: 15 amino acids. CDR3: CASSSLDRNTDTQYF.

The rearrangement uses TRBV9 and TRBJ2-3; as DNA is missing, the TRBD1 call by TCRdb cannot be tested. The CDR3 spans 14 residues. The V gene's germline CDR1 is SGDLS and CDR2 YYNGEE. The chain's CDR3 is CASSVAGGEDTQYF. Full variable domain (outside the CDR3, taken from reference TRBV9 and TRBJ2-3): DSGVTQTPKHLITATGQRVTLRCSPRSGDLSVYWYQQSLDQGLQFLIQYYNGEERAKGNILERFSAQQFPDLHSELNLSSLELGDSALYFCASSVAGGEDTQYFGPGTRLTVL.

The CDR3 is CASSPAWGPTDTQYF. The chain carries TRBV7-9 and TRBJ2-3; checking the TCRdb D call of TRBD1 is not possible without DNA. Germline V gives CDR1 SEHNR, CDR2 FQNEAQ (reference sequence). The CDR3 length is 15 residues.